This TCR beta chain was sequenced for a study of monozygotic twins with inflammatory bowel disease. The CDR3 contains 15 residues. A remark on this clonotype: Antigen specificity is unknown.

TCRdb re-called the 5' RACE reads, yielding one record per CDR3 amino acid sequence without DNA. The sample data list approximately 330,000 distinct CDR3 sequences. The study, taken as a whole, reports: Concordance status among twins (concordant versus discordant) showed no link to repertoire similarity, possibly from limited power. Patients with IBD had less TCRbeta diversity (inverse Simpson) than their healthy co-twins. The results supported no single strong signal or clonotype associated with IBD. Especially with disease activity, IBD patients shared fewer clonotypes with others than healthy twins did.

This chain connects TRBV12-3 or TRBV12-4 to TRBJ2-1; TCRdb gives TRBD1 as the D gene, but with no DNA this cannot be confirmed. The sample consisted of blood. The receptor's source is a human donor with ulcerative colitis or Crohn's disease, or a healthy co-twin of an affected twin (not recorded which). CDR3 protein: CASSWAGGPYNEQFF.